A single sample is the source of the 28 T cell receptor beta chains below, sequenced in a study of blood T cell repertoires in COVID-19. Measured with immunoSEQ multiplex PCR; TCRdb has only the in-frame clones, and not every one. This table holds 210,000 or so clones, approximately 88% found once. The sequenced sample was peripheral blood. The receptors stem from a man aged 40-49 years with acute or convalescent COVID-19.

CDR3 residues: CASSSGQGYYTEAFF. The CDR3 DNA follows: TGTGCCAGTAGTTCCGGACAGGGGTATTACACTGAAGCTTTCTTT. The chain has TRBV19 and TRBJ1-1; 9 positions agree with TRBD1. There are 15 residues in the CDR3. With V trimmed by 5 bases and J by 3 bases, 7 bases remained unmatched. Germline V CDR1 and CDR2: LNHDA, SQIVND (reference sequence). Based on the CDR3 plus reference TRBV19 and TRBJ1-1, the full variable domain is DGGITQSPKYLFRKEGQNVTLSCEQNLNHDAMYWYRQDPGQGLRLIYYSQIVNDFQKGDIAEGYSVSREKKESFPLTVTSAQKNPTAFYLCASSSGQGYYTEAFFGQGTRLTVV.

The chain is built from TRBV6-4 and TRBJ2-2, with D possibly being TRBD2 (5 bases). V gave up 0 bases and J gave up 4 bases, with 9 bases separating them. The CDR3 spans 15 residues. CDR1 is MRHNA, CDR2 SNTAGT, per germline. The CDR3 sequence is CASSDSREPTGELFF. CDR3 coding DNA: TGTGCCAGCAGTGACTCGAGGGAACCCACCGGGGAGCTGTTTTTT.

V is TRBV20-1 and J is TRBJ2-6; D is possibly TRBD1 (6 bases). The CDR3 spans 17 residues. Germline V CDR1 and CDR2: DFQATT, SNEGSKA (reference sequence). Trimming left V 3 bases short and J 0 bases short, with 15 bases between. The CDR3 nucleotides are TGCAGTGCTAGTAATCCCAGGGGACGCTCTGGGGCCAACGTCCTGACTTTC. Its translation: CSASNPRGRSGANVLTF.

The J gene is TRBJ2-5, the V gene TRBV27; D may be TRBD1 (6 bases). The germline V gene encodes CDR1 MNHEY and CDR2 SMNVEV (reference sequence). The ends were cut back, 3 bases at V and 10 bases at J, with 15 bases in the middle. The CDR3 has 13 residues. In nucleotides, the CDR3 is TGTGCCAGCAGTTTCGGGGACAAGGCGGACCAGTACTTC. Its translation is CASSFGDKADQYF.

In its sample, this clone was seen a few times. The rearrangement links TRBV14 to TRBJ1-3, with 7 bases fitting TRBD1. J was trimmed by 7 bases and V by 1 base; bases with no gene match: 7. Germline CDR1 SGHDN, CDR2 FVKESK. There are 15 residues in the CDR3. In DNA form, the CDR3 reads TGTGCCAGCAGCCAAGGACAGGGAAAAAGGAACACCATATATTTT. Protein product: CASSQGQGKRNTIYF.

This clone appeared once. The V call is TRBV10-2, the J call TRBJ2-7; TRBD2 might be the D (5 bases). The CDR3 has 19 amino acids. With 2 bases removed from V and 0 bases from J, the gap between germline ends came to 23 bases. CDR1 is WSHSY and CDR2 is SAAADI in the germline V gene. The CDR3 DNA sequence: TGCGCCAGCAGTGAGATACGGGGTAGAGCGGTTAACCCCTCCTACGAGCAGTACTTC. It specifies CASSEIRGRAVNPSYEQYF.

V gene TRBV20-1 combines with J gene TRBJ2-3, with TRBD2 matching over 11 bases. The CDR3 is made up of 17 amino acids. CDR1 is DFQATT, CDR2 SNEGSKA, per germline (reference sequence). V was clipped by 3 bases and J by 0 bases; unmatched bases: 8. As DNA, the CDR3 is TGCAGTGCTAGTGTCCTAGCGGGGGGCTTGAGCACAGATACGCAGTATTTT. Translated, it gives CSASVLAGGLSTDTQYF.

The chain recombines TRBV29-1 with TRBJ1-1; weak D call: TRBD1 (5 bases). V was trimmed by 6 bases and J by 0 bases, leaving 11 bases between them. This CDR3 region has 13 residues. Germline CDR1 reads SQVTM; CDR2 reads ANQGSEA. The CDR3 spells CSVSTGLNTEAFF. The CDR3 DNA reads TGCAGCGTCTCAACAGGATTGAACACTGAAGCTTTCTTT.

This sequence joins TRBV7-9 and TRBJ1-6; TRBD1 matches at 9 bases. The CDR3 totals 15 residues. With 1 base clipped from V and 9 bases from J, the junction kept 4 bases outside the gene matches. Germline V gives CDR1 SEHNR, CDR2 FQNEAQ (reference sequence). The CDR3 region has the DNA TGTGCCAGCAGCTTAGGGACAGGGGTAGGTTCACCCCTCCACTTT. Amino acid sequence: CASSLGTGVGSPLHF.

The genes are TRBV10-3 and TRBJ1-2; TRBD1 is a possible D gene (5 bases). This CDR3 has 15 residues. CDR1 and CDR2 from the germline V gene are ENHRY and SYGVKD. Deletions cut 2 bases from V and 6 bases from J, with 16 bases between. CDR3 DNA: TGTGCCATCAGTGAGAGGGGCCAGACTTCGGATGGCTACACCTTC. Translated, it gives CAISERGQTSDGYTF.

The chain carries TRBV29-1 and TRBJ1-2; D might be TRBD1 (5 bases). Trimming stripped 3 bases from V and 8 bases from J, with 16 bases between. From germline, CDR1 is SQVTM and CDR2 ANQGSEA. The CDR3 runs 13 residues. The CDR3 DNA sequence: TGCAGCGTTGATTTTACCAGGGCGGCCGGCTACACCTTC. Encoded protein: CSVDFTRAAGYTF.

V and J are TRBV7-6 and TRBJ1-1, with D perhaps TRBD1 (5 bases). The germline V gene encodes CDR1 SGHVS and CDR2 FNYEAQ. With 7 bases removed from V and 3 bases from J, the gap between germline ends came to 12 bases. The CDR3 sequence is 13 residues long. The CDR3 reads CASKSWGYTEAFF. The CDR3 DNA reads TGTGCCAGCAAGAGCTGGGGCTACACTGAAGCTTTCTTT.

The V and J genes are TRBV5-1 and TRBJ1-1, with TRBD1 as a possible D gene (5 bases). V lost 4 bases, J lost 1 base, and 11 bases lay in between. The CDR3 covers 14 residues. Germline values: CDR1 SGHRS, CDR2 YFSETQ. The CDR3 sequence: CASSIRTWNTEAFF. The CDR3 DNA reads as TGCGCCAGCAGCATACGGACATGGAACACTGAAGCTTTCTTT.

As to this clone: Germline and junction disagree at one end, which may indicate a read error. V usage is TRBV7-7 and J usage is TRBJ2-5, with 7 bases matching TRBD1. Germline CDR1 is SSHAT and CDR2 is FNYEAQ (reference sequence). CDR3 length: 15 residues. CDR3 protein: CASSPAGTDLETQYF. CDR3 in DNA: TGTGCTAGCAGCCCCGCCGGGACAGATTTAGAGACCCAGTACTTC. Full variable domain (rest looked up from reference TRBV7-7 and TRBJ2-5): GAGVSQSPRYKVTKRGQDVTLRCDPISSHATLYWYQQALGQGPEFLTYFNYEAQPDKSGLPSDRFSAERPEGSISTLTIQRTEQRDSAMYRCASSPAGTDLETQYFGPGTRLLVL.

The chain uses TRBV3-1 (or the pseudogene TRBV3-2) and TRBJ2-1; possible D gene TRBD2, 6 bases. Germline lookup yields CDR1 LGHDT and CDR2 YNNKEL (reference sequence). The CDR3 is 15 amino acids. V was clipped by 4 bases and J by 3 bases, with 13 bases between them. This chain's CDR3 is CASSPTRDFYNEQFF. The CDR3 DNA is TGTGCCAGCAGCCCGACCCGGGACTTCTACAATGAGCAGTTCTTC.

This clone was seen a handful of times. The V call is TRBV24-1, the J call TRBJ1-5, with TRBD1 matching 8 bases. The ends lost 4 bases at V and 4 bases at J; junction bases unmatched: 5. The CDR3 is made up of 15 amino acids. Germline CDR1 is KGHDR and CDR2 is SFDVKD. The chain's CDR3 is CATSDPDRGNQPQHF. The CDR3 DNA is TGTGCCACCAGTGACCCTGACAGGGGAAATCAGCCCCAGCATTTT.

The chain recombines TRBV6-5 with TRBJ2-7; no clear D. The germline CDR1 and CDR2 sequences are MNHEY and SVGAGI. The V and J ends lost 7 bases and 0 bases respectively, with 10 bases between them. The CDR3 runs 13 residues. This CDR3 reads CASTFPSSYEQYF. CDR3 nucleotides: TGTGCCAGCACGTTCCCCAGCTCCTACGAGCAGTACTTC.

V gene TRBV15 combines with J gene TRBJ1-4; TRBD1 matches at 7 bases. This CDR3 is 15 amino acids long. V lost 2 bases and J lost 8; bases outside the gene matches: 8. Germline V gives CDR1 LNHNV, CDR2 YYDKDF (reference sequence). In nucleotides, the CDR3 is TGTGCCACCAGCAGATACCGGGACAGACTAGAAAAACTGTTTTTT. This codes for CATSRYRDRLEKLFF. The entire variable domain, with the rest obtained from reference TRBV15 and TRBJ1-4, is as follows: DAMVIQNPRYQVTQFGKPVTLSCSQTLNHNVMYWYQQKSSQAPKLLFHYYDKDFNNEADTPDNFQSRRPNTSFCFLDIRSPGLGDTAMYLCATSRYRDRLEKLFFGSGTQLSVL.

V usage is TRBV9 and J usage is TRBJ1-4; TRBD1 agrees at 7 bases. The trim removed 0 bases at V and 7 bases at J, leaving 6 bases unmatched. CDR3 length: 15 amino acids. CDR1 is SGDLS and CDR2 is YYNGEE in the germline V gene. Written as DNA, the CDR3 is TGTGCCAGCAGCGTAGCAGGGGGAGTGAGTGAAAAACTGTTTTTT. Translating it yields CASSVAGGVSEKLFF.

V usage is TRBV6-5 and J usage is TRBJ2-3; D is uncertain. The V end was cut by 3 bases, the J end by 0 bases, with 7 bases between. Germline loops: CDR1 MNHEY, CDR2 SVGAGI. The CDR3 is 14 residues long. CDR3 residues: CASSYSPSTDTQYF. CDR3 bases: TGTGCCAGCAGTTATTCCCCTAGCACAGATACGCAGTATTTT.

The CDR3 loop reads CASSQEASRGDGYEQYF. The DNA of the CDR3 is TGTGCCAGCAGCCAAGAGGCTTCGCGGGGGGATGGATACGAGCAGTACTTC. This chain links TRBV4-2 with TRBJ2-7; the match to TRBD2 covers 8 bases. The CDR3 has 17 residues. The V and J ends lost 0 bases and 4 bases, in that order; junction bases with no gene match: 11. Per germline, CDR1 LGHNA and CDR2 YNFKEQ.

The chain couples TRBV10-1 to TRBJ2-2, with TRBD2 as a possible D gene (6 bases). There are 15 residues in the CDR3. The germline gives CDR1 WNHNN, CDR2 SYGVQD (reference sequence). Trimming removed 2 bases from V and 1 base from J, with 8 bases in between. CDR3 sequence (DNA): TGCGCCAGCAGTGAGCACGGGGGGAACACCGGGGAGCTGTTTTTT. This gives the protein CASSEHGGNTGELFF.

This chain uses TRBV5-4 with TRBJ2-7; D may be TRBD2 (6 bases). V shed 0 bases and J shed 4 bases, with 8 bases lying between them. This CDR3 region has 13 residues. Germline V gene lookup returns CDR1 SGHNT and CDR2 YYREEE (reference sequence). CDR3 amino acids: CASSLGAGYEQYF. The CDR3 DNA is TGTGCCAGCAGCTTGGGGGCGGGATACGAGCAGTACTTC.

This rearrangement joins TRBV11-1 to TRBJ2-3; a weak D match, TRBD2 (6 bases). The V gene's germline CDR1 is SGHAT and CDR2 FQDESV (reference sequence). Trimming left V 7 bases short and J 0 bases short, with 8 bases between. This CDR3 has 13 residues. CDR3 bases: TGTGCCAGCACGGGGGTAAGCACAGATACGCAGTATTTT. Protein: CASTGVSTDTQYF.

This CDR3 reads CASSYSTGWVREQFF. The DNA for the CDR3 is TGTGCCAGCAGTTACTCGACCGGGTGGGTCCGTGAGCAGTTCTTC. The rearrangement uses TRBV6-2 or TRBV6-3 and TRBJ2-1; D call uncertain. The germline CDR1 and CDR2 sequences are MNHEY and SVGEGT. The V end lost 0 bases, the J end lost 9 bases, and 15 bases lay between the germline ends. The CDR3 runs to 15 residues.

The chain combines TRBV6-4 with TRBJ1-1; D is unclear. This CDR3 is built from 16 residues. Germline assignment: CDR1 MRHNA and CDR2 SNTAGT. The V end lost 2 bases, the J end lost 1 base, and 14 bases lay between the germline ends. CDR3 in amino acids: CASSDPGRTENTEAFF. CDR3 DNA: TGTGCCAGCAGTGACCCTGGGAGGACGGAGAACACTGAAGCTTTCTTT.

As concerns this clone: The sample holds other DNA sequences that translate to the same CDR3. J is TRBJ1-4 and V is TRBV5-5, with D tentatively TRBD1 (5 bases). V lost 5 bases and J lost 8, with 19 bases in between. The CDR3 has 15 amino acids. Germline V gene lookup returns CDR1 SGHKS and CDR2 YYEKEE (reference sequence). CDR3 sequence (DNA): TGTGCCAGCAGGCAAGGTGGGGGGTATGGAGAAAAACTGTTTTTT. Translation: CASRQGGGYGEKLFF.

The rearrangement uses TRBV24-1 and TRBJ2-7; D is perhaps TRBD1 (5 bases). V lost 1 base, J lost 5 bases, and 5 bases lay in between. The germline V gene has CDR1 KGHDR and CDR2 SFDVKD. This CDR3 is built from 12 residues. CDR3 sequence: CATSDFRDEQYF. The CDR3 DNA reads TGTGCCACCAGTGATTTCAGGGACGAGCAGTACTTC.